Below are 18 T cell receptor beta chains sequenced from a single sample in a study of OX40 agonist ivuxolimab in advanced cancers. Library generation was performed with the immunoSEQ multiplex PCR assay. TCRdb obtained this table from immuneACCESS and retained in-frame rearrangements with V and J assigned. These tables miss some clones; where compared with another copy, unresolved V genes account for less than half of the shortfall, and the remainder is unexplained. In all, the sample holds over 45,000 clones, and around nine tenths of those were seen once. 31% of the sample comes from the top ten. The starting material was CD4+ or CD8+ T cells sorted from blood, obtained in a trial of the OX40 agonist ivuxolimab. All receptors derive from an adult with an advanced solid tumor such as melanoma, head and neck, liver or kidney cancer.

The J gene is TRBJ2-5, the V gene TRBV7-9; D ambiguous. CDR3 size: 13 residues. The germline gives CDR1 SEHNR, CDR2 FQNEAQ (reference sequence). Trimming pared 4 bases from V and 2 bases from J, leaving 8 bases between. The CDR3 spells CASSSGTQETQYF. In DNA, the CDR3 is TGTGCCAGCAGCTCTGGAACTCAAGAGACCCAGTACTTC. Using reference TRBV7-9 and TRBJ2-5 for the parts outside the CDR3, the full variable domain is DTGVSQNPRHKITKRGQNVTFRCDPISEHNRLYWYRQTLGQGPEFLTYFQNEAQLEKSRLLSDRFSAERPKGSFSTLEIQRTEQGDSAMYLCASSSGTQETQYFGPGTRLLVL.

This chain connects TRBV10-2 to TRBJ2-7; tentatively, D is TRBD1 (5 bases). V was shortened by 9 bases and J by 3 bases, with 12 bases between the two germline ends. Germline V gene lookup returns CDR1 WSHSY and CDR2 SAAADI. CDR3 length: 12 amino acids. In nucleotides, the CDR3 is TGCGCCAGTGCCGGCCAGGGCTACGAGCAGTACTTC. As protein: CASAGQGYEQYF.

The J gene is TRBJ1-5, the V gene TRBV19; D is ambiguous. Per the germline V gene, CDR1 is LNHDA and CDR2 is SQIVND (reference sequence). This CDR3 has 16 residues. Deletions cut 0 bases from V and 7 bases from J, with 16 bases between. CDR3 amino acids: CASSIDRIGFYQPQHF. As DNA, the CDR3 is TGTGCCAGTAGTATAGATCGTATCGGCTTTTACCAGCCCCAGCATTTT.

The rearrangement uses TRBV5-6 and TRBJ1-4, with no clear D. The V and J ends lost 2 bases and 0 bases respectively, with 5 bases between them. Germline-derived CDR1 and CDR2 are SGHDT and YYEEEE. CDR3 length equals 14 residues. The CDR3 reads CASSFRPTNEKLFF. The CDR3, as DNA: TGTGCCAGCAGCTTCCGACCAACTAATGAAAAACTGTTTTTT.

This clone was picked up one time. V is TRBV6-4 and J is TRBJ2-2; D may be TRBD1 (5 bases). CDR1 is MRHNA, CDR2 SNTAGT, per germline. This CDR3 is 14 amino acids long. V was shortened by 6 bases and J by 6 bases, with 14 bases between the two germline ends. Written as DNA, the CDR3 is TGTGCCAGCAGAGAGACGACAGACGCCGGGGAGCTGTTTTTT. Its translation is CASRETTDAGELFF.

The V gene is TRBV9, the J gene TRBJ2-5, with a tentative D call TRBD2 (5 bases). Trimming cost V 3 bases and J 2 bases, with 14 bases left between them. CDR1 and CDR2 from the germline V gene are SGDLS and YYNGEE. The CDR3 runs to 15 residues. The CDR3 here is CASSDTGNLQETQYF. DNA of the CDR3: TGTGCCAGCAGCGATACGGGGAACCTACAAGAGACCCAGTACTTC.

The chain recombines TRBV21-1 with TRBJ2-7; the table's TRBD2 call for D was not verified on the DNA. TRBV21-1 counts as a pseudogene. This CDR3 region has 16 residues. The CDR3 loop reads CASSRLGTSGTYEQYF. In nucleotides, the CDR3 is TGTGCCAGCAGTCGACTGGGGACTAGCGGTACCTACGAGCAGTACTTC.

The chain uses TRBV4-2 and TRBJ1-5; 11 bases are shared with TRBD1. The V gene end was trimmed by 5 bases and the J gene end by 7 bases; junction bases not matched to a gene: 7. The CDR3 loop spans 15 amino acids. CDR1 is LGHNA and CDR2 is YNFKEQ in the germline V gene. CDR3 amino acids: CASSAGTGGGQPQHF. For the CDR3, the DNA is TGTGCCAGCAGCGCCGGGACAGGGGGTGGACAGCCCCAGCATTTT.

The chain links TRBV30 to TRBJ1-3, with TRBD1 as a possible D gene (5 bases). The CDR3 loop spans 13 amino acids. V was shortened by 3 bases and J by 2 bases, with 8 bases between the two germline ends. Germline values: CDR1 GTSNPN, CDR2 SVGIG (reference sequence). The CDR3 region is CAWREGAGNTIYF. The CDR3 DNA reads as TGTGCCTGGAGGGAAGGGGCTGGAAACACCATATATTTT.

The CDR3 DNA is TGTGCCAGCAGCCCCGCTACAGCGCCCGAAGAAAAACTGTTTTTT. It translates to CASSPATAPEEKLFF. The chain couples TRBV9 to TRBJ1-4; D gene unclear. The CDR3 is 15 residues long. Germline CDR1 and CDR2: SGDLS and YYNGEE. V lost 4 bases and J 8 bases, leaving 18 bases between the germline ends.

This clone came up a few times. This chain connects TRBV7-2 to TRBJ2-7; a possible D gene is TRBD1 (6 bases). The CDR3 contains 16 residues. Germline assignment: CDR1 SGHTA and CDR2 FQGNSA. Trimming took off 1 base at V and 4 bases at J, with 17 bases between the two ends. Written as DNA, the CDR3 is TGTGCCAGCAGCTTAGTGGCCAGGGGAAATAGTTACGAGCAGTACTTC. As protein: CASSLVARGNSYEQYF.

Worth noting for this clone: An end of the junction differs from the germline gene, which may be a read error. The chain is built from TRBV5-5 and TRBJ2-4; D not certain. This CDR3 is built from 11 residues. Germline V gene data show CDR1 as SGHKS and CDR2 as YYEKEE (reference sequence). The DNA of the CDR3 is TGTGCCAGCAGCTTGGAGGGCGCCGAAGACTTC. Amino acids: CASSLEGAEDF.

Details on this clone: This CDR3 is also generated by other DNA sequences in the sample. The rearrangement uses TRBV6-5 and TRBJ2-2; the D gene is possibly TRBD1 (6 bases). Germline V gene data show CDR1 as MNHEY and CDR2 as SVGAGI. With 6 bases removed from V and 7 bases from J, the gap between germline ends came to 18 bases. This CDR3 contains 15 residues. The CDR3, as DNA: TGTGCCAGCAGGCCGGGACATACCCTTGTCGGGGAGCTGTTTTTT. It codes for CASRPGHTLVGELFF.

J is TRBJ2-7 and V is TRBV7-6; 11 bases agree with TRBD2. With 1 base clipped from V and 3 bases from J, the junction kept 5 bases outside the gene matches. Germline CDR1 reads SGHVS; CDR2 reads FNYEAQ. This CDR3 is built from 16 residues. CDR3 coding DNA: TGTGCCAGCAGCTTAGATTCACTAGCGGGAGTCTACGAGCAGTACTTC. This gives the protein CASSLDSLAGVYEQYF.

The rearrangement joins TRBV11-2 to TRBJ2-3, with TRBD2 identical over 8 bases. The CDR3 sequence is 16 residues long. Trimming cost V 0 bases and J 0 bases; bases outside gene matches: 2. Germline V gives CDR1 SGHAT, CDR2 FQNNGV. In nucleotides, the CDR3 is TGTGCCAGCAGCTTAGAACTAGCGGCGAGCACAGATACGCAGTATTTT. This gives the protein CASSLELAASTDTQYF.

V gene TRBV27 combines with J gene TRBJ2-5; 8 bases fit TRBD1. J lost 1 base, V lost 1 base, and 2 bases had no gene match. The germline gives CDR1 MNHEY, CDR2 SMNVEV (reference sequence). The length of the CDR3 is 15 residues. The CDR3 region has the DNA TGTGCCAGCAGTTTATACAGGGGGGCCCAAGAGACCCAGTACTTC. Translated: CASSLYRGAQETQYF.

This rearrangement joins TRBV7-9 to TRBJ2-7, with D perhaps assigned TRBD1 or TRBD2 (5 bases each). CDR1 and CDR2 (germline): SEHNR, FQNEAQ (reference sequence). This CDR3 has 13 amino acids. Trimming removed 6 bases from V and 4 bases from J, with 13 bases in between. The CDR3: CASRPGAAYEQYF. The CDR3 DNA reads as TGTGCCAGCAGGCCCGGGGCAGCTTACGAGCAGTACTTC.

This rearrangement joins TRBV15 to TRBJ2-7; TRBD1 is a possible D gene (6 bases). The CDR3 loop spans 15 amino acids. Trimming removed 0 bases at V and 3 bases at J, with 12 bases between. Germline-derived CDR1 and CDR2 are LNHNV and YYDKDF (reference sequence). DNA of the CDR3: TGTGCCACCAGCAGAGACAAAACAGGGAACTACGAGCAGTACTTC. This sequence encodes CATSRDKTGNYEQYF.